The 8 T cell receptor beta chains listed next were all sequenced from one sample in a study of blood T cells in healthy people across ages. The second PCR ran about 6 to 12 cycles with a sample-barcoded 5' primer and J-beta primers. From the 5' RACE reads, TCRdb called clonotypes with MiXCR, one entry per CDR3 protein. The data show roughly 1.9 million distinct CDR3 sequences, with roughly 43% seen just once and more than 20% held by the top ten. Sample: blood. These receptors all stem from a human donor in good health.

The V gene is TRBV19, the J gene TRBJ1-1, with TRBD1 identical over 7 bases. With 6 bases clipped from V and 7 bases from J, the junction kept 11 bases outside the gene matches. Germline-derived CDR1 and CDR2 are LNHDA and SQIVND (reference sequence). The CDR3 spans 14 residues. CDR3 nucleotide sequence: TGTGCCAGTAGGGATCAGGGGGATTACGATGAAGCTTTCTTT. Amino acids: CASRDQGDYDEAFF.

This clonotype occurred a few times. The CDR3 region is CASSQRREANEKLFF. CDR3 DNA sequence: TGTGCCAGCTCACAGCGGAGGGAGGCGAATGAAAAACTGTTTTTT. The chain combines TRBV18 with TRBJ1-4; D gene ambiguous. The CDR3 runs to 15 residues. The V end lost 4 bases, the J end lost 5 bases, and 14 bases lay between the germline ends. Germline CDR1 is KGHSH and CDR2 is LQKENI.

This clonotype appeared a few times. The chain is built from TRBV7-2 and TRBJ2-3; D not resolved. V was cut by 5 bases and J by 5 bases, with 14 bases left in between. CDR1 and CDR2 from the germline V gene are SGHTA and FQGNSA. The CDR3 extends over 14 amino acids. This CDR3 is CASSIGIYRDTQYF. In nucleotides, the CDR3 is TGTGCCAGCAGCATAGGCATCTATAGAGATACGCAGTATTTT. Supplemented by reference TRBV7-2 and TRBJ2-3, the full variable domain reads GAGVSQSPSNKVTEKGKDVELRCDPISGHTALYWYRQSLGQGLEFLIYFQGNSAPDKSGLPSDRFSAERTGGSVSTLTIQRTQQEDSAVYLCASSIGIYRDTQYFGPGTRLTVL.

This clonotype has more than one count but fewer than ten. The genes are TRBV12-3 or TRBV12-4 and TRBJ2-1; TRBD2 aligns across 7 bases. The junction had 10 bases not matched to a gene; V was cut back by 6 bases and J by 5 bases. CDR3 length: 15 residues. The CDR3 sequence: CASRMWGDYNNEQFF. As DNA, the CDR3 is TGTGCCAGCAGAATGTGGGGGGACTACAACAATGAGCAGTTCTTC.

This clonotype was detected only a few times. This chain uses TRBV12-3 or TRBV12-4 with TRBJ1-5; a possible D gene is TRBD1 (5 bases). Between the trimmed V and J ends, which lost 3 bases and 8 bases, there was a span of 17 bases. This CDR3 has 15 amino acids. The CDR3 DNA reads as TGTGCCAGCAGTTTCCGGACCGGGGGATTAAAGCCCCAGCATTTT. As protein: CASSFRTGGLKPQHF.

The chain recombines TRBV4-1 with TRBJ1-2; a possible D gene is TRBD1 (6 bases). The CDR3 extends over 15 amino acids. V was cut by 4 bases and J by 0 bases, with 12 bases left in between. CDR1 and CDR2 (germline): MGHRA, YSYEKL. The CDR3 loop reads CASSRGAGANYGYTF. In nucleotides, the CDR3 is TGCGCCAGCAGCCGGGGGGCAGGAGCTAACTATGGCTACACCTTC.

The chain links TRBV6-1 to TRBJ2-7; no clear D gene. Gene TRBJ2-5 matches the end of the DNA better, so the J call may be wrong. Looked up from germline, CDR1 is MNHNS and CDR2 is SASEGT. The CDR3 length is 13 residues. The CDR3 here is CASSEQIGETQYF. Written as DNA, the CDR3 is TGTGCCAGCAGTGAACAGATCGGCGAGACCCAGTACTTC.

About this clonotype: The junction shows a germline mismatch at one end, possibly a read error. The chain combines TRBV7-2 with TRBJ2-1; either TRBD1 or TRBD2 may supply D (5 bases each). Germline assignment: CDR1 SGHTA and CDR2 FQGNSA. The CDR3 extends over 17 amino acids. CDR3: CAGSFQRTGPVGNEQFF. Written as DNA, the CDR3 is TGTGCCGGCAGCTTTCAAAGGACGGGACCCGTGGGTAATGAGCAGTTCTTC.